The 22 T cell receptor beta chains in this list originate from one sample, sequenced in a study of T cells in Graves' hyperthyroidism and ophthalmopathy. The investigators amplified TCR beta CDR3 regions from RNA transcripts. A set of HTBI primers served as the primers for a first-round RT-PCR of the TCR CDR3. TCRdb reprocessed the multiplex PCR reads with MiXCR, giving one entry per CDR3 protein. The repertoire holds about 420,000 distinct CDR3 sequences, with 12% to 15% as singletons. Sequencing was carried out using blood. The receptors stem from a young woman with Graves' hyperthyroidism.

This clonotype was recorded many times. This sequence joins TRBV18 and TRBJ2-3; the match to TRBD1 covers 10 bases. In germline, CDR1 is KGHSH, CDR2 LQKENI. The V gene end was trimmed by 0 bases and the J gene end by 6 bases; junction bases not matched to a gene: 3. The CDR3 contains 15 residues. The CDR3 DNA follows: TGTGCCAGCTCACCACCGAGGACAGGGGGGGATACGCAGTATTTT. It encodes CASSPPRTGGDTQYF. Based on the CDR3 plus reference TRBV18 and TRBJ2-3, the full variable domain is NAGVMQNPRHLVRRRGQEARLRCSPMKGHSHVYWYRQLPEEGLKFMVYLQKENIIDESGMPKERFSAEFPKEGPSILRIQQVVRGDSAAYFCASSPPRTGGDTQYFGPGTRLTVL.

This clonotype was counted many times. The chain uses TRBV20-1 and TRBJ2-1; D is unclear. CDR1 is DFQATT and CDR2 is SNEGSKA in the germline V gene (reference sequence). Trimming took off 0 bases at V and 7 bases at J, with 16 bases between the two ends. The CDR3 has 15 amino acids. The CDR3 DNA sequence: TGCAGTGCTAGAGATCTAGTCCTACATGGAAATGAGCAGTTCTTC. Its protein is CSARDLVLHGNEQFF.

This clonotype was picked up many times. The V gene is TRBV7-3, the J gene TRBJ2-3, with 12 bases fitting TRBD1. After removal of 5 bases from V and 5 bases from J, the junction contained 5 bases not matched to a gene. The CDR3 consists of 15 residues. The germline V gene has CDR1 SGHTA and CDR2 FQGTGA. The CDR3: CASSGTGGPEDTQYF. DNA of the CDR3: TGTGCCAGCAGCGGGACAGGGGGCCCGGAAGATACGCAGTATTTT.

The rearrangement links TRBV6-2 or TRBV6-3 to TRBJ2-1, with D maybe TRBD1 (6 bases). Germline CDR1 and CDR2: MNHEY and SVGEGT. The CDR3 runs 13 residues. V was shortened by 2 bases and J by 12 bases, with 14 bases between the two germline ends. CDR3: CASSYGGPGWQFF. The CDR3 DNA sequence: TGTGCCAGCAGTTACGGGGGCCCCGGATGGCAGTTCTTC.

This clonotype has a handful of counts. The chain uses TRBV7-6 and TRBJ2-5, with TRBD2 identical over 7 bases. V trimming: 2 bases; J trimming: 5 bases; junction bases outside the gene matches: 8. Germline loops: CDR1 SGHVS, CDR2 FNYEAQ. CDR3 length: 15 amino acids. The DNA for the CDR3 is TGTGCCAGCAGCTTAAATTTGGGCGGGAGTGAGACCCAGTACTTC. Encoded protein: CASSLNLGGSETQYF.

V gene TRBV6-2 or TRBV6-3 combines with J gene TRBJ2-2; the D is unclear. Germline assignment: CDR1 MNHEY and CDR2 SVGEGT. The CDR3 spans 14 residues. Deletions cut 1 base from V and 1 base from J, with 4 bases between. The CDR3 DNA follows: TGTGCCAGCAGTTACTTTGGGAACACCGGGGAGCTGTTTTTT. The encoded protein is CASSYFGNTGELFF.

This clonotype was counted only a few times. The chain's CDR3 is CASRYRAGRDTGELFF. The CDR3 bases are TGCGCCAGCAGGTATAGGGCAGGGAGGGACACCGGGGAGCTGTTTTTT. The rearrangement links TRBV5-1 to TRBJ2-2; 7 bases align to TRBD2. Germline V lookup: CDR1 SGHRS, CDR2 YFSETQ. V gave up 5 bases and J gave up 3 bases; unmatched junction bases: 10. CDR3 size: 16 residues.

This clonotype came up a few times. The J gene is TRBJ2-2, the V gene TRBV9; D gene ambiguous. Germline CDR1 SGDLS, CDR2 YYNGEE. There are 14 residues in the CDR3. V lost 3 bases and J lost 0, with 6 bases in between. Written as DNA, the CDR3 is TGTGCCAGCAGCGGAGACGCGAACACCGGGGAGCTGTTTTTT. It encodes CASSGDANTGELFF.

There are a few counts of this clonotype. This may be a read error, as it is one base from a much larger clone. This chain joins TRBV12-3 or TRBV12-4 and TRBJ2-3; D is undetermined. This CDR3 is 15 amino acids long. V was clipped by 6 bases and J by 2 bases, with 15 bases between them. The CDR3 coding sequence is TGTGCCAGCAGCCCCACCGGGTCCTACACAGATACGCAGTATTTT. It specifies CASSPTGSYTDTQYF.

As for this clonotype: It may be a read error: a sequence one base away is much more abundant. The chain combines TRBV6-1 with TRBJ2-7, with D unresolved. The length of the CDR3 is 12 residues. Germline assignment: CDR1 MNHNS and CDR2 SASEGT. Deletions cut 11 bases from V and 6 bases from J, with 17 bases between. The CDR3 region is CAGGPLDPEQYF. The CDR3 coding sequence is TGTGCCGGCGGACCCCTAGACCCCGAGCAGTACTTC.

The V gene is TRBV4-2, the J gene TRBJ2-7; 9 nucleotides agree with TRBD2. The trim removed 1 base at V and 5 bases at J, leaving 12 bases unmatched. CDR1 is LGHNA and CDR2 is YNFKEQ in the germline V gene. The CDR3 spans 17 residues. The CDR3, as DNA: TGTGCCAGCAGCCAAGGACTGACTAGCGGAGTCGTCCACGAGCAGTACTTC. This codes for CASSQGLTSGVVHEQYF.

This clonotype was observed at least ten times. The J gene is TRBJ2-3, the V gene TRBV27; 11 positions match TRBD2. This CDR3 is 17 amino acids long. After removal of 3 bases from V and 3 bases from J, the junction contained 8 bases not matched to a gene. CDR1 and CDR2 from the germline V gene are MNHEY and SMNVEV (reference sequence). CDR3 DNA: TGTGCCAGCAGTTTGGCACTAGCGGGAGCGGAAACAGATACGCAGTATTTT. Residues: CASSLALAGAETDTQYF.

This clonotype has a count of ten or more. This chain joins TRBV9 and TRBJ2-3; the D is unclear. V was cut by 0 bases and J by 0 bases, with 11 bases left in between. The CDR3 is 16 amino acids. CDR1 SGDLS and CDR2 YYNGEE come from the germline V gene. CDR3 sequence (DNA): TGTGCCAGCAGCGTAGTTGAAAAGGGCAGCACAGATACGCAGTATTTT. Translated, it gives CASSVVEKGSTDTQYF.

This clonotype was recorded at least ten times. V gene TRBV5-1 combines with J gene TRBJ2-7; a weak D match, TRBD1 (7 bases). V lost 0 bases and J lost 1, with 14 bases in between. There are 16 residues in the CDR3. Germline V gives CDR1 SGHRS, CDR2 YFSETQ. CDR3 DNA sequence: TGCGCCAGCAGCTTGGTGGTACAGGGGAGGTCCTACGAGCAGTACTTC. Protein: CASSLVVQGRSYEQYF.

In its sample, this clonotype was seen many times. The gene calls are TRBV9 and TRBJ2-7; 8 bases match TRBD2. V gave up 4 bases and J gave up 4 bases; unmatched junction bases: 10. The CDR3 runs 15 residues. Germline values: CDR1 SGDLS, CDR2 YYNGEE. DNA for the CDR3: TGTGCCAGCAGCAGTGCGGGAGGAGGGGGTTACGAGCAGTACTTC. Its translation is CASSSAGGGGYEQYF.

In its sample, this clonotype was seen many times. The gene calls are TRBV29-1 and TRBJ1-2; D possibly corresponds to TRBD1 (5 bases). V lost 1 base to trimming and J lost 1 base, with 7 bases between them. This CDR3 region has 13 residues. Germline loops: CDR1 SQVTM, CDR2 ANQGSEA. Here the CDR3 DNA reads TGCAGCGTTGAAGGCCAGGGTAACTATGGCTACACCTTC. Protein product: CSVEGQGNYGYTF.

This clonotype was seen many times. The V gene is TRBV6-2 or TRBV6-3, the J gene TRBJ1-5; 10 bases line up with TRBD1. There are 16 residues in the CDR3. Germline-derived CDR1 and CDR2 are MNHEY and SVGEGT. V gave up 6 bases and J gave up 6 bases; unmatched junction bases: 11. In nucleotides, the CDR3 is TGTGCCAGCAGGGGGACAGGGGCGACAGGGGGTCAGCCCCAGCATTTT. Translating gives CASRGTGATGGQPQHF.

The V and J genes are TRBV28 and TRBJ1-3, with 7 bases identical to TRBD1. The CDR3 loop spans 15 amino acids. CDR1 is MDHEN, CDR2 SYDVKM, per germline. The CDR3 region is CAHTGQGGSGNTIYF. CDR3 in DNA: TGTGCGCACACGGGGCAGGGGGGCTCTGGAAACACCATATATTTT.

Comment on this clonotype: This clone may be a read error of a much larger clone one base away. The chain uses TRBV6-5 and TRBJ1-6; D possibly corresponds to TRBD1 (6 bases). V was shortened by 0 bases and J by 1 base, with 7 bases between the two germline ends. The CDR3 sequence is 16 residues long. Germline values: CDR1 MNHEY, CDR2 SVGAGI. The CDR3 reads CASSYSTGSYNSPLHF. The DNA for the CDR3 is TGTGCCAGCAGTTACTCGACAGGTTCCTATAATTCACCCCTCCACTTT.

This clonotype was seen at least ten times. The chain employs TRBV28 and TRBJ2-1, with D perhaps matching TRBD1 (7 bases). The CDR3 has 14 residues. Germline V lookup: CDR1 MDHEN, CDR2 SYDVKM. V gave up 2 bases and J gave up 3 bases, with 8 bases separating them. The DNA of the CDR3 is TGTGCCAGCAGTTTACAGGGGGGCTACAATGAGCAGTTCTTC. This gives the protein CASSLQGGYNEQFF.

This clonotype has at least ten counts. The rearrangement links TRBV20-1 to TRBJ2-3; 7 positions agree with TRBD2. From germline, CDR1 is DFQATT and CDR2 SNEGSKA (reference sequence). Trimming at V came to 3 bases and at J to 2 bases, leaving 8 bases not matched to a gene. The CDR3 has 15 residues. Here the CDR3 DNA reads TGCAGTGCTAGTCCCCCAGCGGGGTACACAGATACGCAGTATTTT. As protein: CSASPPAGYTDTQYF.

The chain uses TRBV4-3 and TRBJ2-1, with unresolved D. Germline CDR1 is LGHNA and CDR2 is YSLEER. The length of the CDR3 is 16 residues. The V end was cut by 4 bases, the J end by 4 bases, with 17 bases between. Here the CDR3 DNA reads TGCGCCAGCAGCCGGGCCCGGATAAAAAGTTACAATGAGCAGTTCTTC. Its translation: CASSRARIKSYNEQFF.